This record concerns one T cell receptor beta chain sequence. Its antigen remains unidentified. No clone much larger than this one lies a single base away; base qualities are absent. The immunoSEQ Assay, a bias-controlled multiplex PCR, was used to amplify TCRbeta CDR3 regions from genomic DNA. Per the original workflow: The number of nucleated cells in each sample was estimated from the amplification of reference gene primers within the assay. To quantify the absolute abundance of each unique TCRbeta CDR3 rearrangement, sequence reads were collapsed and filtered. For each sample, productive Simpson clonality was calculated as the square root of Simpson's diversity index over productive rearrangements. Not all clones reach the TCRdb copy of this immuneACCESS table, which keeps in-frame sequences only. Checked studies attribute under half of the gap to unresolved V genes and leave the rest unexplained. V, J and clone size derive from that table, while D and trimming were established from the DNA sequence. The sample table shows some 150,000 clones, and around 84% are seen once. The ten largest make up roughly 2.5% of the sample.

The data were taken from a study of blood T cell repertoires in COVID-19 (dated by TCRdb to the early 2020s). Concerning the study at large: Samples covering the acute and convalescent phases of COVID-19 were provided by collaborators in the United States, Italy and Spain. The material from the prospective study consisted of cDNA or gDNA derived from T cells, B-cell-depleted T cells, or PBMCs. Subjects who had been exposed to COVID-19, were actively infected with it, or had recovered from it provided the deeply sampled blood TCRbeta repertoires that made up the dataset. A freely available public database, intended as a resource for researchers studying the immune response to SARS-CoV-2, is where the repertoires were released. Samples were obtained from the ongoing ImmuneRACE study (first 160 participants) and from 950 to 1,500 subjects provided by 6 global collaborators. A de-identified subject ID, COVID-19 status, age in years and sex were almost always included in the sample metadata. Where available, HLA class I and class II types were obtained from metadata supplied by the sample provider rather than from assay-based typing. The study at large found these results: The quantity of clinical and demographic metadata differed by source and by participant and was supplied without curation.

Whole blood was collected in K2EDTA tubes by collaborating institutions according to the institutions' own protocols. For TCRbeta analysis, collaborators shipped samples as frozen whole blood, isolated PBMCs, or DNA extracted from either of those sample types. As encoded in the germline V gene, CDR1 is SQVTM while CDR2 is ANQGSEA. From the cysteine through the phenylalanine, the CDR3 covers 17 amino acids. CDR3 DNA only is kept here, 51 bases in frame from base 1. Trimming removed 8 bases from V and 5 bases from J; the gene matches leave 19 bases unexplained. Rearrangement joined TRBV29-1 to TRBJ2-1; TRBD1 aligns with 9 central bases. Material: peripheral blood. The receptor was isolated from a human donor with acute or convalescent COVID-19. The donor label of this sample is uncertain. The CDR3 reads as follows: CSTPWGDRDRAHNEQFF. The DNA sequence is TGCAGCACACCCTGGGGGGACCGGGACAGGGCCCACAATGAGCAGTTCTTC.